This TCR beta chain was documented in a study of blood T cells in healthy people across ages (dated by TCRdb to 2013 to 2016). As for the study more broadly: In model experiments, template switching captured about one uniquely barcoded TCR beta cDNA molecule for every two T cells. The study analyzed two additional independent replicas of 1 million unique cDNA reads from the same blood draw for two donors, one aged 18 to 29 and one aged 80 or older. To avoid experimental bias, donors of different ages were spread randomly across the sequencing lanes. The donors were divided into four age groups: young (average around 16 years), middle-aged (about 40), aged (under 70) and long-lived (82). Using deep sequencing normalized with unique cDNA molecular identifiers, the study measured how TCR beta repertoire diversity changes with age.

Concerning this clonotype: Its antigen remains unidentified. Base-call qualities are not available, and no considerably larger clone is one nucleotide away.

Donors were about 36 systemically healthy Caucasian individuals from Russia aged roughly 6 to 90 years. Each donor gave approximately 10 milliliters of peripheral blood, collected into EDTA-treated Vacutainer tubes. Ficoll-Paque density-gradient centrifugation was used to isolate PBMCs, with at least 6 million obtained per sample. Trizol reagent was used to extract total RNA from the PBMCs, yielding at least 5.5 micrograms per sample. The percentages of naive CD45RAhigh/CD27high T cells were determined by flow cytometry on a PBMC aliquot from every donor. Sequences DFQATT (CDR1) and SNEGSKA (CDR2) are obtained from the germline V gene (reference sequence). V is trimmed back by 0 bases and J by 8 bases, and the junction contains 7 bases that no gene match accounts for. Including the terminal cysteine and phenylalanine, the CDR3 comprises 15 residues. Only the CDR3 DNA is retained, 45 bases long and in frame from the first base.

Library preparation was by 5' RACE. Sequenced on an Illumina HiSeq 2500. A second about 7 to 12 cycle PCR used a sample-barcoded 5' primer and a J-beta primer mix. Each TCR beta cDNA molecule received a unique molecular identifier from a template-switch 5' adaptor carrying 12 random nucleotides. Each sample yielded at least 2.5 million CDR3-containing paired-end reads. First-strand cDNA synthesis was performed from all RNA using the Mint cDNA synthesis kit, with priming by a TRBC-specific oligonucleotide. After uracil-DNA glycosylase treatment, a first 18-cycle PCR used universal primers M1SS and BC2_uni_R on all cDNA. On the study's bioinformatics: Normalization of each sample was performed by random selection of 1 million high-quality reads, each carrying a distinct molecular identifier. Instead of being binned into consensus sequences, reads that shared molecular identifiers were thrown out. MiTCR, run with a Q25 quality threshold and the strictest error-elimination algorithm, handled CDR3 identification, clonotype clustering and error correction. A nonparametric unseen species model with Euler transformation was used to estimate lower-bound total TCR beta diversity. The public reads were reprocessed in TCRdb via fastp at Q25 and MiXCR, keeping in-frame beta chains. Every distinct CDR3 protein forms one entry, paired with its most common genes and DNA. It is TCRdb's table, rather than the study itself, that gives the V and J calls and clone size. This sample has 1.4 million or so distinct CDR3 sequences in its table, and about 42% of those were observed once. Over 3.5% of the sample belongs to the ten largest clones.

Broader findings and caveats from the paper: Bulk unsorted PBMC profiling prevented conclusive comparison of naive and antigen-experienced compartments. The long-lived group showed more naive CD4+ T cells, fewer expanded clones and increased TCR diversity than the aged group, suggesting age selection. Estimates of total diversity based on one million sequenced T cells were regarded as lower bounds and as underestimates. A strong correlation was found between observed TCR beta diversity and the percentage of naive T cells measured by flow cytometry. The CMV infection status of donors was not known, potentially confounding age-related changes in expanded clonotypes. As age increased, observed TCR beta diversity per million T cells dropped in a roughly linear way, and a significant reduction was already evident by age 40.

Sequenced material: blood. This receptor was taken from a young woman in good health. Here the chain combines TRBV20-1 and TRBJ2-1; TRBD2 aligns with 10 central bases. The CDR3: CSARDPSGRSYEQFF. The base sequence is TGCAGTGCTAGAGATCCTAGCGGGAGATCATATGAGCAGTTCTTC.